Listed here are 9 T cell receptor beta chains from one sample, sequenced in a study of CXCR3-negative and CXCR3-positive naive CD8 T cells. Study-level results: Compared with CXCR3-negative naive cells, CXCR3-positive naive cells showed more hydrophobic TRB CDR3s.

The antigens of these receptors remain unknown. Carrying UMI labels, the TRB cDNA libraries were prepared through 5' RACE. TCRdb re-called the 5' RACE reads and gives one entry per CDR3 protein, without DNA. The sample table includes approximately 100,000 distinct CDR3 sequences. The sequenced material came from naive CXCR3+ CD8+ T cells from blood. Sample subset: CD45RO-CCR7+CD27+CD95- naive CD8+ T cells expressing CXCR3 (TNR3+). The receptors were sampled from a human donor in good health. Some clones in this sample may be carry-over from other donors' samples.

The rearrangement links TRBV29-1 to TRBJ2-5; with no DNA, the TCRdb D assignment of TRBD1 cannot be verified. Germline loops: CDR1 SQVTM, CDR2 ANQGSEA. This CDR3 is built from 15 residues. CDR3 sequence reads: CSVWDQLSMKETQYF.

This chain links TRBV29-1 with TRBJ1-1; the D gene TCRdb calls, TRBD1, cannot be checked with no DNA. Germline CDR1 reads SQVTM; CDR2 reads ANQGSEA. CDR3 length: 17 residues. The CDR3 loop is CSVDATSLQGADTEAFF.

The chain is built from TRBV4-1 and TRBJ2-3. This CDR3 comprises 15 residues. The germline V gene encodes CDR1 MGHRA and CDR2 YSYEKL. The CDR3 region is CASSQDVLAPDTQYF.

V and J are TRBV27 and TRBJ2-7; TCRdb lists TRBD1, though no DNA is available to test this call. The germline V gene has CDR1 MNHEY and CDR2 SMNVEV (reference sequence). The CDR3 totals 15 residues. CDR3 amino acids: CASSLTGQGAYEQYF.

The V and J genes are TRBV3-1 and TRBJ2-3; TCRdb's D call of TRBD2 is untestable without DNA. CDR1 LGHDT and CDR2 YNNKEL come from the germline V gene (reference sequence). The CDR3 is 17 amino acids. The CDR3 here is CASSQDGGDFSTDTQYF.

J is TRBJ1-6 and V is TRBV20-1; no DNA is available, so the TRBD1 call from TCRdb remains unchecked. This CDR3 comprises 17 residues. Looked up from germline, CDR1 is DFQATT and CDR2 is SNEGSKA (reference sequence). This CDR3 reads CSAYAGTSTWRVSPLHF.

The chain joins TRBV27 to TRBJ1-1; TCRdb proposes TRBD1, but this gene call is untestable without DNA. The germline gives CDR1 MNHEY, CDR2 SMNVEV (reference sequence). This CDR3 has 11 amino acids. CDR3 protein: CASRQAEEAFF.

The rearrangement uses TRBV7-7 and TRBJ1-1. Germline-derived CDR1 and CDR2 are SSHAT and FNYEAQ (reference sequence). The CDR3 contains 16 residues. The CDR3 reads CASSPLEGRWNTEAFF.

The V and J genes are TRBV20-1 and TRBJ2-7; TCRdb's D gene call, TRBD1, goes unchecked for lack of DNA. Germline CDR1 is DFQATT and CDR2 is SNEGSKA (reference sequence). This CDR3 contains 14 residues. The CDR3 spells CSAREPGDPDEQYF.